Below, 28 T cell receptor beta chains from the same sample are listed, as sequenced in a study of CD8 T cells in ankylosing spondylitis. Findings and caveats of the study: Characteristic, it appeared, of ankylosing spondylitis blood was a TCR beta motif of eight highly homologous variants.

TCRdb reprocessed the 5' RACE reads via MiXCR and lists one record per CDR3 protein. Counted here are roughly 490,000 distinct CDR3 sequences, approximately 5% occurring once; the ten biggest clones make up roughly 3.5%. Antigens of these TCRs are unknown. Sequenced sample: blood, either unsorted or a sorted T cell fraction (not recorded which). The origin of the receptors is a male donor with ankylosing spondylitis.

V and J are TRBV30 and TRBJ2-7; D not resolved. CDR3 length: 11 residues. With 5 bases removed from V and 0 bases from J, the gap between germline ends came to 5 bases. The germline gives CDR1 GTSNPN, CDR2 SVGIG (reference sequence). CDR3 amino acids: CAWRRSYEQYF. The DNA for the CDR3 is TGTGCCTGGCGGCGCTCCTACGAGCAGTACTTC.

This clonotype has a count of ten or more. The chain employs TRBV20-1 and TRBJ2-1; 7 bases fit TRBD1. Trimming at V came to 4 bases and at J to 4 bases, leaving 4 bases not matched to a gene. Per the germline V gene, CDR1 is DFQATT and CDR2 is SNEGSKA (reference sequence). The CDR3 is 13 amino acids. The CDR3, as DNA: TGCAGTGCTACCGGGACAGTATACAATGAGCAGTTCTTC. Its translation: CSATGTVYNEQFF.

This clonotype was picked up many times. The chain is built from TRBV3-1 and TRBJ2-1, with D maybe TRBD2 (5 bases). The V gene's germline CDR1 is LGHDT and CDR2 YNNKEL (reference sequence). The ends were cut back, 4 bases at V and 6 bases at J, with 13 bases in the middle. This CDR3 has 14 amino acids. CDR3 residues: CASSPNFRGNEQFF. In DNA form, the CDR3 reads TGTGCCAGCAGCCCAAACTTCCGGGGCAATGAGCAGTTCTTC.

This clonotype was detected ten times or more. The CDR3 DNA is TGCGCCAGCAGCTTGGGGACTCTCCGGGTAACCTACGAGCAGTACTTC. This sequence encodes CASSLGTLRVTYEQYF. V and J are TRBV5-1 and TRBJ2-7; maybe TRBD2 (5 bases). Trimming took 0 bases from V and 2 from J, leaving 15 bases between them. This CDR3 comprises 16 residues. Germline assignment: CDR1 SGHRS and CDR2 YFSETQ.

This clonotype was recorded many times. J is TRBJ1-1 and V is TRBV29-1, with TRBD1 as a possible D gene (5 bases). Trimming shortened V by 5 bases and J by 3 bases, and 10 bases separated the two germline ends. The CDR3 is made up of 12 amino acids. The germline V gene encodes CDR1 SQVTM and CDR2 ANQGSEA. The CDR3 is CSVTGGDTEAFF. In nucleotides, the CDR3 is TGCAGCGTTACGGGGGGGGACACTGAAGCTTTCTTT.

This clonotype was counted at least ten times. The genes are TRBV7-9 and TRBJ2-5; TRBD2 matches at 7 bases. The CDR3 runs 12 residues. The V and J ends lost 6 bases and 6 bases, in that order; junction bases with no gene match: 4. The V gene's germline CDR1 is SEHNR and CDR2 FQNEAQ (reference sequence). The CDR3 loop reads CASSYGRKTQYF. CDR3 DNA: TGTGCCAGCAGTTACGGGAGGAAGACCCAGTACTTC.

This clonotype showed up just once. The chain uses TRBV6-1 and TRBJ2-1; 9 bases are shared with TRBD1. Germline V CDR1 and CDR2: MNHNS, SASEGT. J was trimmed by 3 bases and V by 5 bases; bases with no gene match: 8. The CDR3 has 16 residues. The CDR3 DNA sequence: TGTGCCAGCAGTCTCGGGACAGGGTTTATCTACAATGAGCAGTTCTTC. It specifies CASSLGTGFIYNEQFF.

This clonotype was seen at least ten times. V gene TRBV7-9 combines with J gene TRBJ2-7; the match to TRBD1 covers 8 bases. J was trimmed by 3 bases and V by 6 bases; bases with no gene match: 7. This CDR3 has 14 residues. CDR1 and CDR2 from the germline V gene are SEHNR and FQNEAQ (reference sequence). The CDR3 DNA reads as TGTGCCAGCAGATACGGGACAGGAGTCTACGAGCAGTACTTC. It specifies CASRYGTGVYEQYF.

This clonotype has at least ten counts. V and J are TRBV7-9 and TRBJ2-7, with TRBD1 matching 7 bases. V trimming: 5 bases; J trimming: 7 bases; junction bases outside the gene matches: 8. This CDR3 is built from 13 residues. The germline V gene has CDR1 SEHNR and CDR2 FQNEAQ (reference sequence). The CDR3 DNA follows: TGTGCCAGCAGCCCTAGGGGGCCGGGGGAGCAGTACTTC. Encoded protein: CASSPRGPGEQYF.

This clonotype was recorded many times. The chain carries TRBV6-1 and TRBJ1-2, with unresolved D. The V gene lost 1 base and the J gene lost 7 bases, with 13 bases spanning the gap. CDR3 size: 14 residues. Germline CDR1 MNHNS, CDR2 SASEGT. The CDR3 here is CASSEGPSSSGYTF. The CDR3 nucleotides are TGTGCCAGCAGTGAAGGGCCCTCATCTTCTGGCTACACCTTC.

This clonotype was seen many times. The chain combines TRBV29-1 with TRBJ2-5; D is ambiguous. This CDR3 is 13 amino acids long. Trimming stripped 4 bases from V and 5 bases from J, with 14 bases between. Germline CDR1 is SQVTM and CDR2 is ANQGSEA. As DNA, the CDR3 is TGCAGCGTTGCCGGGCTGGCCCTTGAGACCCAGTACTTC. Translating gives CSVAGLALETQYF.

This clonotype showed up many times. This rearrangement joins TRBV4-2 to TRBJ1-1; 7 bases align to TRBD1. V lost 0 bases, J lost 0 bases, and 10 bases stayed unmatched. Germline V CDR1 and CDR2: LGHNA, YNFKEQ. CDR3 length equals 18 residues. The CDR3 protein is CASSQDRRGQVVNTEAFF. DNA of the CDR3: TGTGCCAGCAGCCAAGATCGGAGGGGGCAAGTCGTGAACACTGAAGCTTTCTTT.

This clonotype was observed at least ten times. The CDR3 is CASSRTGIGDTQYF. The CDR3 nucleotides read TGTGCCAGCAGCCGCACAGGGATTGGAGATACGCAGTATTTT. The chain couples TRBV7-9 to TRBJ2-3; the D gene is possibly TRBD1 (6 bases). The V gene's germline CDR1 is SEHNR and CDR2 FQNEAQ (reference sequence). The CDR3 sequence is 14 residues long. Between the trimmed V and J ends, which lost 5 bases and 5 bases, there was a span of 14 bases.

This clonotype has a count of ten or more. The V call is TRBV28, the J call TRBJ1-5; D perhaps matches TRBD1 (6 bases). Trimming took 3 bases from V and 4 from J, leaving 13 bases between them. CDR1 and CDR2 (germline): MDHEN, SYDVKM. The CDR3 contains 15 residues. The CDR3 nucleotides read TGTGCCAGCAGTTTGCTGTGGAGGGGGAATCAGCCCCAGCATTTT. Its translation: CASSLLWRGNQPQHF.

This chain links TRBV14 with TRBJ2-2; no reliable D call. The CDR3 has 12 residues. V was pared by 3 bases and J by 6 bases, with 5 bases between. The V gene's germline CDR1 is SGHDN and CDR2 FVKESK. CDR3 bases: TGTGCCAGCAGCCACGGTCCCGGGGAGCTGTTTTTT. Translating gives CASSHGPGELFF.

In this sample, this clonotype turned up many times. The rearrangement links TRBV4-2 to TRBJ2-7; D gene unclear. V gave up 1 base and J gave up 0 bases, with 7 bases separating them. CDR3 length: 14 amino acids. Germline V gene data show CDR1 as LGHNA and CDR2 as YNFKEQ. For the CDR3, the DNA is TGTGCCAGCAGCCAAGCAAGTAGCTCCTACGAGCAGTACTTC. This sequence encodes CASSQASSSYEQYF.

This clonotype was counted at least ten times. The chain couples TRBV20-1 to TRBJ1-1; 9 bases match TRBD1. V was clipped by 6 bases and J by 2 bases; unmatched bases: 4. CDR3 length equals 13 residues. CDR1 and CDR2 from the germline V gene are DFQATT and SNEGSKA (reference sequence). The CDR3, as DNA: TGCAGTGCAAAGACAGGGGGTAACACTGAAGCTTTCTTT. This codes for CSAKTGGNTEAFF.

This clonotype was counted only a few times. The V call is TRBV5-1, the J call TRBJ1-1, with D unclear. V was trimmed by 0 bases and J by 3 bases, leaving 9 bases between them. Germline V gene data show CDR1 as SGHRS and CDR2 as YFSETQ. The CDR3 totals 14 residues. The CDR3 loop is CASSLENEDTEAFF. For the CDR3, the DNA is TGCGCCAGCAGCTTGGAGAACGAGGACACTGAAGCTTTCTTT.

The table lists this clonotype with many counts. The chain couples TRBV5-1 to TRBJ2-7; 7 positions agree with TRBD2. Germline trimming cut 3 bases from V and 5 bases from J; bases unmatched to any gene: 8. Germline V lookup: CDR1 SGHRS, CDR2 YFSETQ. This CDR3 region has 14 residues. CDR3 DNA sequence: TGCGCCAGCAGCTCACTGGCCACTAGCGACGAGCAGTACTTC. Amino acid sequence: CASSSLATSDEQYF.

This clonotype has ten or more counts. This chain uses TRBV6-1 with TRBJ2-3, with TRBD2 matching over 9 bases. Looked up from germline, CDR1 is MNHNS and CDR2 is SASEGT. V lost 5 bases to trimming and J lost 5 bases; unmatched junction nucleotides: 8. The CDR3 extends over 15 amino acids. In nucleotides, the CDR3 is TGTGCCAGCAGTCTAAGCGGGAGGTTTGGAGATACGCAGTATTTT. Translated: CASSLSGRFGDTQYF.

This clonotype was found many times. V usage is TRBV27 and J usage is TRBJ2-2, with 7 bases aligning to TRBD2. The V segment lost 6 bases and the J segment 1 base; nucleotides outside the gene matches: 2. The CDR3 contains 14 residues. Germline V gene lookup returns CDR1 MNHEY and CDR2 SMNVEV (reference sequence). The CDR3 loop is CASRAGRNTGELFF. Here the CDR3 DNA reads TGTGCCAGCAGAGCGGGAAGGAACACCGGGGAGCTGTTTTTT.

This clonotype has ten or more counts. This chain connects TRBV20-1 to TRBJ2-7, with 8 bases identical to TRBD2. Germline CDR1 DFQATT, CDR2 SNEGSKA (reference sequence). The length of the CDR3 is 15 residues. V gave up 0 bases and J gave up 4 bases; unmatched junction bases: 8. CDR3 in DNA: TGCAGTGCTAGAGATTCCAGCGGGAGCGGATACGAGCAGTACTTC. This encodes CSARDSSGSGYEQYF.

Comment on this clonotype: With a much larger clone just one base away, this may be a read error. V is TRBV20-1 and J is TRBJ2-3; 7 positions match TRBD2. Trimming removed 1 base from V and 0 bases from J; junction bases left unmatched: 4. In germline, CDR1 is DFQATT, CDR2 SNEGSKA (reference sequence). The CDR3 totals 15 residues. CDR3 nucleotides: TGCAGTGCTAGAGGCCTAGCGGTTAGCACAGATACGCAGTATTTT. Amino acids: CSARGLAVSTDTQYF.

This clonotype was seen repeatedly, ten times or more. This chain uses TRBV28 with TRBJ1-2, with TRBD1 matching over 8 bases. The CDR3 is 15 residues long. J was trimmed by 1 base and V by 6 bases; bases with no gene match: 7. CDR1 is MDHEN, CDR2 SYDVKM, per germline. As DNA, the CDR3 is TGTGCCAGCAGATCCCTCAGGGGGCGTAACTATGGCTACACCTTC. Encoded protein: CASRSLRGRNYGYTF.

This clonotype was counted many times. The chain is built from TRBV10-3 and TRBJ2-7; 8 nucleotides agree with TRBD2. Germline V CDR1 and CDR2: ENHRY, SYGVKD. V gave up 4 bases and J gave up 2 bases; unmatched junction bases: 4. The CDR3 is made up of 14 amino acids. CDR3 coding DNA: TGTGCCATCAGTGTAGCGGGGTCCGCCTACGAGCAGTACTTC. This gives the protein CAISVAGSAYEQYF.

On this clonotype itself: This may stem from a read error, because a much larger clone lies one nucleotide away. This chain joins TRBV5-6 and TRBJ2-1, with D perhaps matching TRBD1 or TRBD2 (7 bases each). Per germline, CDR1 SGHDT and CDR2 YYEEEE. The CDR3 has 14 amino acids. The DNA of the CDR3 is TGTACCAGCCTTCAGGGGGGGATTGCGAATGAGCAGTTCTTC. Translated, it gives CTSLQGGIANEQFF.

This clonotype was observed many times. This sequence joins TRBV11-2 and TRBJ1-4; 8 nucleotides align to TRBD1. J lost 3 bases, V lost 5 bases, and 5 bases had no gene match. The CDR3 loop spans 15 amino acids. The germline gives CDR1 SGHAT, CDR2 FQNNGV. CDR3 coding DNA: TGTGCCAGCAGCCCCTGGACAGGGCCTAATGAAAAACTGTTTTTT. Translating it yields CASSPWTGPNEKLFF.

The table lists this clonotype with many counts. The J gene is TRBJ2-5, the V gene TRBV2; 9 nucleotides line up with TRBD1. V was pared by 4 bases and J by 4 bases, with 4 bases of the junction left unmatched. Germline-derived CDR1 and CDR2 are SNHLY and FYNNEI. The CDR3 has 14 amino acids. The CDR3 coding sequence is TGTGCCAGCAGTGTTCGGACAGGGGTAGAGACCCAGTACTTC. This encodes CASSVRTGVETQYF.